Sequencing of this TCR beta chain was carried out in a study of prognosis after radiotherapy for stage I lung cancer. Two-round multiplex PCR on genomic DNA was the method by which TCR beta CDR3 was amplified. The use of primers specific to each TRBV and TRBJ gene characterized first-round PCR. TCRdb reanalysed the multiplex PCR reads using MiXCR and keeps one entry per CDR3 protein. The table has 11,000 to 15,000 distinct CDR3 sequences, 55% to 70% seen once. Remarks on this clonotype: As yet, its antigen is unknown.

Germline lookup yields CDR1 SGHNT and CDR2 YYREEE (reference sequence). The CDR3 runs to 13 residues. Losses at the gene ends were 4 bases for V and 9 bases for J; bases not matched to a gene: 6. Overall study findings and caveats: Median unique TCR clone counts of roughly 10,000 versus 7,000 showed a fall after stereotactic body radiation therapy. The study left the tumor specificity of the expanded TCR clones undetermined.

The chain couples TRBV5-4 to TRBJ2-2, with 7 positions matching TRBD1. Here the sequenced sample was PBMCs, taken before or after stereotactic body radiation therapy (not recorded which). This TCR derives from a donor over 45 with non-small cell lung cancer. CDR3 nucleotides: TGTGCCAGCAGCCCGCAGACAGGGCGGGAGCTGTTTTTT. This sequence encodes CASSPQTGRELFF.